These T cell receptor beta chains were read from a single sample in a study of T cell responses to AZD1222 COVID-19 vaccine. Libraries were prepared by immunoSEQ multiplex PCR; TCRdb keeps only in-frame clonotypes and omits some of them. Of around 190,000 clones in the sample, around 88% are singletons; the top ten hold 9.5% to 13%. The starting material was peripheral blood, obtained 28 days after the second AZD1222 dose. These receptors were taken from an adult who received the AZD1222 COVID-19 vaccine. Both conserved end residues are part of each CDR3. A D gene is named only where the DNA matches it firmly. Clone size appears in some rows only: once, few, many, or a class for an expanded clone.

CASSDPAGGLVETQYF	TRBD2	TRBV9	-
CASSPQGGTNYGYTF	-	TRBV23-1	once
CASSSVSYEQYF	-	TRBV6-6	-
CASSTGQGGTDTQYF	TRBD1	TRBV18	few
CASSPGRREKLFF	-	TRBV10-2	few
CASSLLTSGGTDTQYF	TRBD2	TRBV9	once
CASSEAGGRSNQPQHF	-	TRBV7-9	-
CAGGISSGNTIYF	-	TRBV30	-
CASTGQAGNEQFF	TRBD1	TRBV9	-
CASSLGSGETRNTQYF	-	TRBV11-2	-
CASSPGRSNQPQHF	-	TRBV6-5	once
CAWSRPEWINYGYTF	-	TRBV30	once
CASSTRDRALYNEQFF	TRBD1	TRBV11-1	once
CASSEYSQGISSYNEQFF	-	TRBV25-1	-
CASSQEQNTEAFF	-	TRBV4-1	few
CASSPGRMNTEAFF	-	TRBV18	-
CAWSGLTLSFRNEQYF	-	TRBV30	-
CASSLPGQGAFGQPQHF	TRBD1	TRBV28	-
CASSRGLGEKLFF	-	TRBV7-3	-
CAWSFGREVGYTF	-	TRBV30	-
CASRTGPGRLTEAFF	-	TRBV6-5	-
CASSIWGTDTQYF	-	TRBV19	-
CATSDLGTADFRGYTF	TRBD1	TRBV24-1	-
CASSQSRSRDEQYF	-	TRBV23-1	-
CASSPAGDVGYTF	-	TRBV3-1/TRBV3-2	-
CASSLSGQGVEADTQYF	TRBD1	TRBV3-1/TRBV3-2	-
CASSQDRGGGIHEQYF	TRBD2	TRBV14	-
CASSIYAGATEAFF	-	TRBV19	-
CASTRPTGGSGYTF	TRBD1	TRBV11-3	-
CASNQQGNQPQHF	-	TRBV6-4	-
CASSQGSIEYEQYF	-	TRBV3-1/TRBV3-2	-
CASSPRQGPITDTQYF	TRBD1	TRBV5-1	once
CSVVFQESSYEQYF	-	TRBV29-1	-
CASSLISLGRSPLHF	-	TRBV7-2	once
CASSSLGGRAGLNYNEQFF	-	TRBV7-3	few
CATSSSGQTEAFF	-	TRBV15	-
CASSLEVGARNTIYF	-	TRBV5-4	once
CASSEAFRGGGHIASTDTQYF	-	TRBV6-1	-
CASSFEVGGPYNEQFF	-	TRBV7-3	-
CASSPGTVSGELFF	-	TRBV11-3	once
CASSYARGPRRYEQYF	-	TRBV6-2/TRBV6-3	-